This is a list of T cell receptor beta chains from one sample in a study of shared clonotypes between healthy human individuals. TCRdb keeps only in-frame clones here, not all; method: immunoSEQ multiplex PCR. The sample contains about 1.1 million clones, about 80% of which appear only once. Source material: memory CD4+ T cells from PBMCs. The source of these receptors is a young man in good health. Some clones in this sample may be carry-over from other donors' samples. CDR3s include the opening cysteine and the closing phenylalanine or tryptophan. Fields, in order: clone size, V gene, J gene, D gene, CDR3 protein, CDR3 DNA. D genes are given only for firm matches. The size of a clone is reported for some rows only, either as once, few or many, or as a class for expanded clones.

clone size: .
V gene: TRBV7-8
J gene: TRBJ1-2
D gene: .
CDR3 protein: CASSRQINYGYTF
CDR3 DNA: TGTGCCAGCAGCCGACAAATTAACTATGGCTACACCTTC

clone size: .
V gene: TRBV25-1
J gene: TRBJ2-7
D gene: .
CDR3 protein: CASSPQGARGRYEQYF
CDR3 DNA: TGTGCCAGCAGTCCCCAAGGGGCCAGGGGTAGATACGAGCAGTACTTC

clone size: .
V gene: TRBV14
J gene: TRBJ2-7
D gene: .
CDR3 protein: CASSQAPGSSYEQYF
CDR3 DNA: TGTGCCAGCAGCCAAGCCCCGGGTAGCTCCTACGAGCAGTACTTC

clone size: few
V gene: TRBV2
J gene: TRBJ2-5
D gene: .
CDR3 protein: CASSDVGVRAQETQYF
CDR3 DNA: TGTGCCAGCAGTGATGTCGGTGTCAGGGCCCAAGAGACCCAGTACTTC

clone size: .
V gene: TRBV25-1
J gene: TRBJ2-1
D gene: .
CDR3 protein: CASSTSYEQFF
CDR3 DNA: TGTGCCAGCAGTACCTCCTATGAGCAGTTCTTC

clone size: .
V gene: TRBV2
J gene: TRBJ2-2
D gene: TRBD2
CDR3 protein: CASSETRTSAGELFF
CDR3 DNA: TGTGCCAGCAGTGAAACAAGGACTAGCGCCGGGGAGCTGTTTTTT

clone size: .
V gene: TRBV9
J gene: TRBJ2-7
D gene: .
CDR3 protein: CASSVAGGPYSYEQYF
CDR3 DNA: TGTGCCAGCAGCGTAGCGGGCGGGCCTTACTCCTACGAGCAGTACTTC

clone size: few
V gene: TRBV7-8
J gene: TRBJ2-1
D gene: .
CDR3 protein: CASSPVSGSGEQFF
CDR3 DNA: TGTGCCAGCAGCCCCGTGTCGGGTAGTGGTGAGCAGTTCTTC

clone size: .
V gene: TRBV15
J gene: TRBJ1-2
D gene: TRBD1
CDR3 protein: CATSRTGGYGYTF
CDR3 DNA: TGTGCCACCAGCCGGACAGGGGGCTATGGCTACACCTTC

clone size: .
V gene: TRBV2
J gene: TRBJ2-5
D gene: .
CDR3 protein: CASSIEQTQYF
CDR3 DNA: TGTGCCAGCAGTATTGAGCAGACCCAGTACTTC

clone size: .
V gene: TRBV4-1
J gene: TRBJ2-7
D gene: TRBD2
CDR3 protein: CASSQGLAGSEQYF
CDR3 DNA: TGCGCCAGCAGCCAGGGACTAGCGGGGAGCGAGCAGTACTTC

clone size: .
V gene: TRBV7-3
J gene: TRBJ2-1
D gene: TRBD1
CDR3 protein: CASSSQQGAMGNEQFF
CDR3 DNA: TGTGCCAGCAGCTCACAACAGGGGGCAATGGGGAATGAGCAGTTCTTC

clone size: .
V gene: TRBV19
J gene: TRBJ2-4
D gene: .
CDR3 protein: CASSRSRDNIQYF
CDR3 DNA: TGTGCCAGTAGCAGAAGCCGGGACAACATTCAGTACTTC

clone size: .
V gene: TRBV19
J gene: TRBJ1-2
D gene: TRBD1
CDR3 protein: CASTVTGGHGYTF
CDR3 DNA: TGTGCCAGTACCGTGACAGGGGGCCATGGCTACACCTTC

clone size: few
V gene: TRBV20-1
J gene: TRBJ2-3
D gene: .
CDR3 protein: CRPDTDTQYF
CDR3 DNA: TGCAGACCAGACACAGATACGCAGTATTTT

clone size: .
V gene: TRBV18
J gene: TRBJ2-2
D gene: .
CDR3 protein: CASSPLSGANTGELFF
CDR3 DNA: TGTGCCAGCTCACCACTATCAGGTGCGAACACCGGGGAGCTGTTTTTT

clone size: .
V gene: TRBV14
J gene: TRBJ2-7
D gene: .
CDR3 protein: CASSQAGPTYEQYF
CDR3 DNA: TGTGCCAGCAGCCAAGCGGGTCCCACCTACGAGCAGTACTTC

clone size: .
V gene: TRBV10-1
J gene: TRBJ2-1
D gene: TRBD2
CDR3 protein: CASSEVPQRTSGYNEQFF
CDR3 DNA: TGCGCCAGCAGTGAAGTCCCTCAGAGGACTAGCGGGTACAATGAGCAGTTCTTC

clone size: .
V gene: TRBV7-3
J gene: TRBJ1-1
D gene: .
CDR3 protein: CASSSQPGANTEAFF
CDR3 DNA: TGTGCCAGCAGCTCCCAGCCTGGGGCGAACACTGAAGCTTTCTTT